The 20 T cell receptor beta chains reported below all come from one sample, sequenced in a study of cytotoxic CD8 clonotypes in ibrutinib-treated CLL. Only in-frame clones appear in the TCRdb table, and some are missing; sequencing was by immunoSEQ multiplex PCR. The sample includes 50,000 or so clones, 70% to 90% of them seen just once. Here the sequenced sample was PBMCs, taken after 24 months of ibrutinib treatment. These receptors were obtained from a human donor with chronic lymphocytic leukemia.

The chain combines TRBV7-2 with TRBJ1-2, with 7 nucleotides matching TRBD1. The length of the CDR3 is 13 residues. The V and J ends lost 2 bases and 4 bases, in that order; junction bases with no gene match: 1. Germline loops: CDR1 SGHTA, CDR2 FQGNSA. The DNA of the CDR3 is TGTGCCAGCAGCTTAAACAGGGGCTATGGCTACACCTTC. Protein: CASSLNRGYGYTF.

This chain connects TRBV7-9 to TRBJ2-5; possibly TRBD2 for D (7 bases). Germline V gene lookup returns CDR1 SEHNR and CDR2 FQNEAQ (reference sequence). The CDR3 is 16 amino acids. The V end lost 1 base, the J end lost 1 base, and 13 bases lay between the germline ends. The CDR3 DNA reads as TGTGCCAGCAGCTTAGGCGGCGGGGGCTTCCAAGAGACCCAGTACTTC. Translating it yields CASSLGGGGFQETQYF.

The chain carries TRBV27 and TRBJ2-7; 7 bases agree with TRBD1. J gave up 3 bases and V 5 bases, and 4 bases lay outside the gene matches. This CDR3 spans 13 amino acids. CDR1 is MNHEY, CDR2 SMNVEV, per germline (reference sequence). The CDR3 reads CASSLRQGYEQYF. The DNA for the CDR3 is TGTGCCAGCAGTCTCAGACAGGGCTACGAGCAGTACTTC.

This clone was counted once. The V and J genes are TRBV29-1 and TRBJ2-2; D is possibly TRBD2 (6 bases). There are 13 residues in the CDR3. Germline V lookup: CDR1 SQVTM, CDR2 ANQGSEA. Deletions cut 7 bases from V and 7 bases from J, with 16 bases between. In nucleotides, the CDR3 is TGCAGCGCGTCAGGAGGGCGGGGCGGGGAGCTGTTTTTT. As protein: CSASGGRGGELFF.

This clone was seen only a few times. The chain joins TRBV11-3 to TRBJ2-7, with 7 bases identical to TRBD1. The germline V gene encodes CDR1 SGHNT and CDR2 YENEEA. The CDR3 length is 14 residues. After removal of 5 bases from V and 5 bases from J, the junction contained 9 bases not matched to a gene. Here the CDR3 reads CASSLRTGSDEQYF. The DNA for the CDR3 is TGTGCCAGCAGCCTAAGGACAGGTTCAGACGAGCAGTACTTC.

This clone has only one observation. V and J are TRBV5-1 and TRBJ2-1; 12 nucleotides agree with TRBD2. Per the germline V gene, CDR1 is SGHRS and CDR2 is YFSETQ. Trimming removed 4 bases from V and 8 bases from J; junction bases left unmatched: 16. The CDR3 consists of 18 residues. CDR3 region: CASSPPTSGRPGDDEQFF. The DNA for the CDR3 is TGCGCCAGCAGCCCCCCCACTAGCGGGAGGCCGGGAGACGATGAGCAGTTCTTC. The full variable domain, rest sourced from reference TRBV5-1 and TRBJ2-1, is KAGVTQTPRYLIKTRGQQVTLSCSPISGHRSVSWYQQTPGQGLQFLFEYFSETQRNKGNFPGRFSGRQFSNSRSEMNVSTLELGDSALYLCASSPPTSGRPGDDEQFFGPGTRLTVL.

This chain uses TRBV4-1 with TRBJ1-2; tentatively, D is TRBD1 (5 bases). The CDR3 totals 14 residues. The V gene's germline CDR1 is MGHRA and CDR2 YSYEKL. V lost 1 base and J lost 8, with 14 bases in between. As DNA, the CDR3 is TGCGCCAGCAGCCAAGTCCAGGGCGGGGGGGGCTACACCTTC. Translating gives CASSQVQGGGGYTF.

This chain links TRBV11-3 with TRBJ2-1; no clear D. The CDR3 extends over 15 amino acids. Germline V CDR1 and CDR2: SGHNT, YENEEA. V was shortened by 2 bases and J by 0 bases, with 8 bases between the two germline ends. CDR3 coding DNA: TGTGCCAGCAGCTTAACGGCGAGCTCCTACAATGAGCAGTTCTTC. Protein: CASSLTASSYNEQFF.

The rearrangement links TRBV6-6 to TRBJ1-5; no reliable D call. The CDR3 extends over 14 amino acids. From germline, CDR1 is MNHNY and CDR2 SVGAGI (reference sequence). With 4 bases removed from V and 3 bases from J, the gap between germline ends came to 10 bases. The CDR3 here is CASSSPSDNQPQHF. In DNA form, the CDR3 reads TGTGCCAGCAGTTCTCCTTCCGACAATCAGCCCCAGCATTTT.

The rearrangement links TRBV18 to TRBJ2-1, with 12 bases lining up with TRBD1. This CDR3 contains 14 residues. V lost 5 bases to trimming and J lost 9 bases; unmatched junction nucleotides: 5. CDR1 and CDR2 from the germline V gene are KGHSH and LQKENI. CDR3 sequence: CASSGTGGFTEQFF. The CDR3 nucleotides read TGTGCCAGCTCAGGGACAGGGGGCTTTACTGAGCAGTTCTTC.

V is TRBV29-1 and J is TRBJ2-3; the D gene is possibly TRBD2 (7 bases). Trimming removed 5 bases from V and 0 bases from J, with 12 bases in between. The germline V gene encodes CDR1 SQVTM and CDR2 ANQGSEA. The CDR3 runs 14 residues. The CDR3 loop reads CSVSRGASTDTQYF. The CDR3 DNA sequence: TGCAGCGTTTCCCGGGGGGCCAGCACAGATACGCAGTATTTT.

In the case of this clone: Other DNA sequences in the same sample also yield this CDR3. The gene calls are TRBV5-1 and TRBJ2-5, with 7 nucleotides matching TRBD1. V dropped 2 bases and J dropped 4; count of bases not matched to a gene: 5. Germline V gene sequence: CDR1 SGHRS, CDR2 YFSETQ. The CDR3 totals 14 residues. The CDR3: CASSLQGSGETQYF. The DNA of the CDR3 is TGCGCCAGCAGCTTACAGGGGAGCGGAGAGACCCAGTACTTC.

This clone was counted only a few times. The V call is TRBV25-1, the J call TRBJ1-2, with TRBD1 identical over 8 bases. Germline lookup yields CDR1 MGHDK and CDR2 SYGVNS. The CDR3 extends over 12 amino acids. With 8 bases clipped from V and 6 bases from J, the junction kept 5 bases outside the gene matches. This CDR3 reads CASADRGHGYTF. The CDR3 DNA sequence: TGTGCCAGCGCCGACAGGGGTCATGGCTACACCTTC.

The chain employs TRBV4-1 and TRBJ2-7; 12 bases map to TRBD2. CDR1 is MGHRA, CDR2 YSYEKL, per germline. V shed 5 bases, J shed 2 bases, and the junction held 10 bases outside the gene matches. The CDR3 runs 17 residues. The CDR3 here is CASSKRLAGESAYEQYF. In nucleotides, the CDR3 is TGCGCCAGCAGCAAGCGACTAGCGGGAGAATCGGCCTACGAGCAGTACTTC.

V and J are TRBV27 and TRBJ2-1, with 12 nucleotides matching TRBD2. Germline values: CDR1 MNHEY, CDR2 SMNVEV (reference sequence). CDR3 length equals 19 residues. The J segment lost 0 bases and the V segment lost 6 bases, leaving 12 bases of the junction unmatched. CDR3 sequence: CASSRGTSGFLSSYNEQFF. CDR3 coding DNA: TGTGCCAGCAGCCGCGGGACTAGCGGGTTCCTGAGCTCCTACAATGAGCAGTTCTTC.

The CDR3 loop reads CASSQLGPGELFF. The CDR3 DNA sequence: TGTGCCAGCAGCCAATTGGGTCCCGGGGAGCTGTTTTTT. The chain has TRBV14 and TRBJ2-2, with D unclear. The CDR3 consists of 13 residues. Germline CDR1 reads SGHDN; CDR2 reads FVKESK. V was clipped by 2 bases and J by 6 bases, with 7 bases between them.

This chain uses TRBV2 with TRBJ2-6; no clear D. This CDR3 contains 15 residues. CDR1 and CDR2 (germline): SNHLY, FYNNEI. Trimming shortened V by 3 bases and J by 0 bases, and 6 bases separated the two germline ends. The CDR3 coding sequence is TGTGCCAGCAGTGATTGGGTCTCTGGGGCCAACGTCCTGACTTTC. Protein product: CASSDWVSGANVLTF. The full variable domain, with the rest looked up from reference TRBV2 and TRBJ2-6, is EPEVTQTPSHQVTQMGQEVILRCVPISNHLYFYWYRQILGQKVEFLVSFYNNEISEKSEIFDDQFSVERPDGSNFTLKIRSTKLEDSAMYFCASSDWVSGANVLTFGAGSRLTVL.

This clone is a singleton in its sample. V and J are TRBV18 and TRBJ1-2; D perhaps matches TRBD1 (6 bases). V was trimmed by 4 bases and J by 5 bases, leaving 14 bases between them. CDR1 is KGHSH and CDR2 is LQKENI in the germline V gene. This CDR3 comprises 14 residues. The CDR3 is CASSRFKGEYGYTF. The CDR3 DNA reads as TGTGCCAGCTCACGCTTCAAGGGGGAATATGGCTACACCTTC.

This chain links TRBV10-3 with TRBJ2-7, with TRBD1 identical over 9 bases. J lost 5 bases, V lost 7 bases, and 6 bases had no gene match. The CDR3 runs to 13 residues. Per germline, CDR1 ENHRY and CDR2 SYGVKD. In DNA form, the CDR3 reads TGTGCCATCACCGACACAGGGGGCGACGAGCAGTACTTC. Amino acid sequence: CAITDTGGDEQYF.

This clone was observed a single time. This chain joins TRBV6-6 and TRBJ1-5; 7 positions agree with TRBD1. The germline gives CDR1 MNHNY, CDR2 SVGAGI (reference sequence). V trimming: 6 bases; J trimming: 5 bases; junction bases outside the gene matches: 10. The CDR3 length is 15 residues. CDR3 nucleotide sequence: TGTGCCAGCAGCCGAAAAGGGGGCGGAGATCAGCCCCAGCATTTT. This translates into CASSRKGGGDQPQHF.